These 13 T cell receptor beta chains were all obtained from the same sample, sequenced in a study of blood T cell repertoires in COVID-19. Method: immunoSEQ multiplex PCR; TCRdb's copy keeps in-frame clones and lacks some. The repertoire has over 130,000 clones, 60% to 80% of them found once; the top ten carry around 2.9%. The specimen sequenced was PBMCs or T cells enriched from blood (not recorded which). Every receptor here comes from a woman in her forties or fifties who had recovered from COVID-19.

The V gene is TRBV7-9, the J gene TRBJ1-6; possibly TRBD1 for D (6 bases). This CDR3 contains 15 residues. Between the trimmed V and J ends, which lost 5 bases and 5 bases, there was a span of 13 bases. Germline values: CDR1 SEHNR, CDR2 FQNEAQ (reference sequence). The CDR3 protein is CASSGSDRHNSPLHF. The CDR3 DNA reads as TGTGCCAGCAGCGGGTCCGACAGGCATAATTCACCCCTCCACTTT.

J is TRBJ1-4 and V is TRBV11-2; possible D gene TRBD1, 5 bases. Germline V CDR1 and CDR2: SGHAT, FQNNGV. This CDR3 region has 14 residues. V was cut by 2 bases and J by 8 bases, with 12 bases left in between. CDR3 DNA sequence: TGTGCCAGCAGCTTATTCAGGGAGGGGGAAAAACTGTTTTTT. It codes for CASSLFREGEKLFF.

This clone was observed a few times. The chain joins TRBV19 to TRBJ1-1, with 9 nucleotides matching TRBD1. Germline values: CDR1 LNHDA, CDR2 SQIVND (reference sequence). With 6 bases clipped from V and 4 bases from J, the junction kept 3 bases outside the gene matches. The CDR3 has 13 residues. The CDR3 nucleotides are TGTGCCAGTAGGAGGGACAGGGCCACTGAAGCTTTCTTT. Translated, it gives CASRRDRATEAFF. Complete variable domain (other parts from reference TRBV19 and TRBJ1-1): DGGITQSPKYLFRKEGQNVTLSCEQNLNHDAMYWYRQDPGQGLRLIYYSQIVNDFQKGDIAEGYSVSREKKESFPLTVTSAQKNPTAFYLCASRRDRATEAFFGQGTRLTVV.

The V and J genes are TRBV9 and TRBJ2-3; D possibly corresponds to TRBD1 (7 bases). Trimming removed 3 bases at V and 4 bases at J, with 21 bases between. The CDR3 is 17 amino acids. The germline V gene encodes CDR1 SGDLS and CDR2 YYNGEE. The DNA for the CDR3 is TGTGCCAGCAGCGCCCTCCAGGGGGGCGCGGGATCAGATACGCAGTATTTT. Residues: CASSALQGGAGSDTQYF.

V and J are TRBV9 and TRBJ2-1; TRBD2 aligns across 9 bases. This CDR3 spans 17 amino acids. J gave up 7 bases and V 4 bases, and 15 bases lay outside the gene matches. Germline V gives CDR1 SGDLS, CDR2 YYNGEE. The CDR3 region has the DNA TGTGCCAGCAGCCCCTCCCCTAGCGGGACAGTCCTTAATGAGCAGTTCTTC. Its translation is CASSPSPSGTVLNEQFF.

This clone has a single count. The rearrangement links TRBV5-6 to TRBJ1-5, with a possible D match to TRBD1 (5 bases). This CDR3 comprises 13 residues. V was trimmed by 3 bases and J by 8 bases, leaving 12 bases between them. In germline, CDR1 is SGHDT, CDR2 YYEEEE. The CDR3 region is CASSSQVTEPQHF. As DNA, the CDR3 is TGTGCCAGCAGCTCACAGGTTACGGAGCCCCAGCATTTT.

This clone was counted a few times. The rearrangement uses TRBV30 and TRBJ2-7; 10 bases line up with TRBD1. CDR1 is GTSNPN, CDR2 SVGIG, per germline (reference sequence). After removal of 2 bases from V and 3 bases from J, the junction contained 4 bases not matched to a gene. The CDR3 loop spans 14 amino acids. The CDR3 loop is CAWSWGQGFYEQYF. The CDR3 nucleotides read TGTGCCTGGAGTTGGGGACAGGGGTTCTACGAGCAGTACTTC. Full variable domain (outside the CDR3, taken from reference TRBV30 and TRBJ2-7): SQTIHQWPATLVQPVGSPLSLECTVEGTSNPNLYWYRQAAGRGLQLLFYSVGIGQISSEVPQNLSASRPQDRQFILSSKKLLLSDSGFYLCAWSWGQGFYEQYFGPGTRLTVT.

The chain is built from TRBV6-1 and TRBJ2-7; 12 bases map to TRBD2. The CDR3 covers 18 residues. Unmatched junction bases numbered 10, after V lost 4 bases and J lost 0 bases. Germline CDR1 and CDR2: MNHNS and SASEGT. For the CDR3, the DNA is TGTGCCAGCAGTGCGGGACTAGCGGGCCCCCTTACCTCCTACGAGCAGTACTTC. Protein sequence: CASSAGLAGPLTSYEQYF.

V gene TRBV29-1 combines with J gene TRBJ1-1; 12 bases map to TRBD1. The germline V gene encodes CDR1 SQVTM and CDR2 ANQGSEA. This CDR3 comprises 12 residues. The ends lost 7 bases at V and 7 bases at J; junction bases unmatched: 4. This chain's CDR3 is CSEGQGAGEAFF. CDR3 nucleotides: TGCAGCGAGGGACAGGGGGCCGGTGAAGCTTTCTTT.

The CDR3 reads CASRGDSRNTIYF. CDR3 coding DNA: TGTGCCAGCAGAGGGGACAGCAGGAACACCATATATTTT. The rearrangement uses TRBV2 and TRBJ1-3, with 7 bases lining up with TRBD1. CDR3 size: 13 residues. V lost 6 bases, J lost 7 bases, and 6 bases stayed unmatched. Germline CDR1 SNHLY, CDR2 FYNNEI.

This chain connects TRBV5-1 to TRBJ1-4; no clear D gene. The CDR3 is 15 residues long. Trimming took off 4 bases at V and 0 bases at J, with 10 bases between the two ends. Germline V gene data show CDR1 as SGHRS and CDR2 as YFSETQ. CDR3 in amino acids: CASSPQDATNEKLFF. In DNA, the CDR3 is TGCGCCAGCAGCCCGCAGGATGCAACTAATGAAAAACTGTTTTTT.

The V call is TRBV28, the J call TRBJ1-2, with TRBD1 matching over 10 bases. Germline CDR1 and CDR2: MDHEN and SYDVKM. V lost 7 bases to trimming and J lost 4 bases; unmatched junction nucleotides: 15. The CDR3 spans 17 residues. CDR3 sequence reads: CASTPPGQGNGVYGYTF. CDR3 nucleotides: TGTGCCAGCACCCCTCCGGGACAGGGGAACGGAGTCTATGGCTACACCTTC.

The rearrangement joins TRBV3-1 (or the pseudogene TRBV3-2) to TRBJ1-6, with a tentative D call TRBD1 (5 bases). CDR3 length: 13 amino acids. V was shortened by 4 bases and J by 6 bases, with 7 bases between the two germline ends. CDR1 and CDR2 (germline): LGHDT, YNNKEL (reference sequence). CDR3 residues: CASSRGLNSPLHF. CDR3 sequence (DNA): TGTGCCAGCAGCCGGGGCCTTAATTCACCCCTCCACTTT.